The clone carrying this TCR beta chain is medium-sized within its sample. Sequencing was performed with immunoSEQ multiplex PCR; in TCRdb, only in-frame clones are kept and a portion is missing. The top ten clones hold more than 10% of a sample with tens of thousands of clones, roughly nine tenths of them seen once. The sample belongs to a study of T cell changes during pregnancy in multiple sclerosis. After removal of 3 bases from V and 3 bases from J, the junction contained 11 bases not matched to a gene. The CDR3 sequence is 17 residues long. Germline CDR1 is PRHDT and CDR2 is FYEKMQ (reference sequence).

The clonotype was recovered from a female donor in good health, enrolled as a control in a pregnancy study. This chain uses TRBV13 with TRBJ1-2; 9 bases are a match to TRBD1. This specimen was CD8+ T cells from peripheral blood mononuclear cells, taken in the first trimester of pregnancy. The CDR3 region is CASSLGTGSLNDYGYTF. DNA of the CDR3: TGTGCCAGCAGCTTGGGGACAGGGTCCCTCAACGACTATGGCTACACCTTC.